A selection of T cell receptor beta chains follows, all from one sample in a study of blood T cell repertoires in COVID-19. Sequenced by immunoSEQ multiplex PCR; TCRdb stores in-frame clones only, minus some. The sample has 35,000 to 50,000 clones, over 70% seen once. The material sequenced was peripheral blood. The receptors come from a woman of 80 years or more with acute or convalescent COVID-19. Both conserved end residues are part of each CDR3. The order of the fields is V gene, clone size, D gene, J gene, CDR3 protein, CDR3 DNA. The D gene is left open where the match is weak. Size is stated for part of the rows, as once, few or many counts, or as a class when the clone is expanded.

TRBV20-1	-	-	TRBJ1-1	CSARNSPQAFF	TGCAGTGCTAGAAACAGCCCTCAAGCTTTCTTT
TRBV6-5	-	-	TRBJ2-7	CASRPRGSYEQYF	TGTGCCAGCAGGCCCCGGGGCTCCTACGAGCAGTACTTC
TRBV7-2	-	-	TRBJ2-2	CASSLAEAVVGTGELFF	TGTGCCAGCAGCTTAGCGGAGGCCGTGGTAGGCACCGGGGAGCTGTTTTTT
TRBV18	-	TRBD1	TRBJ2-1	CASSPQSGGSSYNEQFF	TGTGCCAGCTCACCACAATCAGGGGGCAGCTCCTACAATGAGCAGTTCTTC
TRBV7-3	-	TRBD1	TRBJ1-2	CASSIDRGGDGYTF	TGTGCCAGCAGCATCGACAGGGGAGGCGATGGCTACACCTTC
TRBV11-2	-	-	TRBJ1-4	CASSLRSTAEKLFF	TGTGCCAGCAGCTTAAGGAGTACGGCAGAAAAACTGTTTTTT
TRBV6-5	once	-	TRBJ2-3	CASSSQEGTDTQYF	TGTGCCAGCAGTTCTCAGGAAGGCACAGATACGCAGTATTTT
TRBV5-1	-	-	TRBJ2-5	CASLPGDNIQETQYF	TGCGCCAGCTTACCAGGGGACAACATACAAGAGACCCAGTACTTC
TRBV6-6	-	TRBD1	TRBJ1-4	CASSSGGEFEKLFF	TGTGCCAGCAGTTCAGGGGGCGAGTTTGAAAAACTGTTTTTT
TRBV29-1	-	TRBD1	TRBJ2-5	CSAGDSQETQYF	TGCAGCGCTGGGGACAGCCAAGAGACCCAGTACTTC
TRBV4-1	once	-	TRBJ2-2	CASSQRSEGLNTGELFF	TGCGCCAGCAGCCAAAGGAGCGAGGGCCTCAACACCGGGGAGCTGTTTTTT
TRBV5-8	-	TRBD1	TRBJ2-5	CASSKQGARKETQYF	TGTGCCAGCAGCAAACAGGGGGCACGAAAAGAGACCCAGTACTTC
TRBV7-9	once	TRBD1	TRBJ1-2	CASSYAGTGGSGYTF	TGTGCCAGCAGCTACGCCGGGACAGGGGGCTCTGGCTACACCTTC
TRBV30	-	-	TRBJ2-3	CAWSVGADTQYF	TGTGCCTGGAGTGTAGGAGCAGATACGCAGTATTTT
TRBV9	few	-	TRBJ2-5	CASSVRTNQETQYF	TGTGCCAGCAGCGTCCGGACTAATCAAGAGACCCAGTACTTC
TRBV5-6	-	-	TRBJ2-7	CASSLSASDTGRQYF	TGTGCCAGCAGCCTTTCCGCGTCGGACACCGGGAGGCAGTACTTC
TRBV5-1	-	-	TRBJ2-2	CASSLQGLANTGELFF	TGCGCCAGCAGCTTACAGGGCCTCGCGAACACCGGGGAGCTGTTTTTT
TRBV5-4	-	-	TRBJ2-1	CASSYEGGPQEQFF	TGTGCCAGCAGCTACGAGGGCGGTCCACAGGAGCAGTTCTTC
TRBV5-1	once	-	TRBJ2-3	CASSFSPLTDTQYF	TGCGCCAGCAGCTTTAGTCCCCTCACAGATACGCAGTATTTT
TRBV5-1	-	TRBD2	TRBJ2-1	CASSGPGRGGNEQFF	TGCGCCAGCAGTGGCCCCGGGCGGGGGGGAAATGAGCAGTTCTTC
TRBV19	-	-	TRBJ1-3	CASQRKPSGGVASGNTIYF	TGTGCCAGTCAAAGGAAACCATCTGGGGGGGTAGCGTCTGGAAACACCATATATTTT
TRBV27	few	TRBD1	TRBJ1-6	CASSLWTGGNSPLHF	TGTGCCAGCAGTTTATGGACAGGGGGTAATTCACCCCTCCACTTT
TRBV11-2	-	TRBD1	TRBJ1-4	CASSWDRLNEKLFF	TGTGCCAGCTCCTGGGACAGATTAAATGAAAAACTGTTTTTT
TRBV6-5	-	-	TRBJ2-1	CASSPSGRWRNEQFF	TGTGCCAGCAGCCCCAGTGGCCGATGGAGAAATGAGCAGTTCTTC
TRBV11-2	-	TRBD2	TRBJ2-7	CASSPGTSDEQYF	TGTGCCAGCAGCCCGGGGACTAGCGACGAGCAGTACTTC
TRBV7-6	-	TRBD2	TRBJ2-1	CASSLTRGGYNEQFF	TGTGCCAGCAGCTTAACCCGGGGGGGGTACAATGAGCAGTTCTTC
TRBV11-2	-	-	TRBJ1-4	CASSLDRVPEKLFF	TGTGCCAGCAGCTTAGACAGGGTCCCTGAAAAACTGTTTTTT
TRBV5-1	-	-	TRBJ2-7	CASSLDPGQAYEQYF	TGCGCCAGCAGCTTGGATCCGGGTCAAGCCTACGAGCAGTACTTC
TRBV10-1	-	-	TRBJ2-4	CASSEADTIAKNIQYF	TGCGCCAGCAGTGAGGCAGATACTATAGCCAAAAACATTCAGTACTTC
TRBV19	once	-	TRBJ2-3	CASRGGRTSTDTQYF	TGTGCCAGTAGGGGGGGGCGGACTAGCACAGATACGCAGTATTTT
TRBV19	few	-	TRBJ1-3	CASSIPGSFSGNTIYF	TGTGCCAGTAGTATCCCGGGGTCTTTCTCTGGAAACACCATATATTTT
TRBV6-5	once	-	TRBJ2-2	CASRKSAGELFF	TGTGCCAGCAGGAAATCGGCCGGGGAGCTGTTTTTT
TRBV19	few	TRBD1	TRBJ1-5	CASRSNRDRASQPQHF	TGTGCCAGTAGGAGCAACCGGGACAGGGCCTCCCAGCCCCAGCATTTT